This record covers a single T cell receptor beta chain. Per the study methods: Amplification of reference gene primers was used by the study to estimate nucleated cell counts. Clones were sequenced by immunoSEQ multiplex PCR, and TCRdb holds only the in-frame ones, with some missing. The D gene and trimming were derived from the DNA, and the V and J assignments and clone size from that table. Of 95,000 to 120,000 clones listed, 81% are singletons. The data belong to a study of blood T cell repertoires in COVID-19. Study-wide background: Researchers got acute and convalescent COVID-19 samples from the United States, Italy and Spain.

From germline, CDR1 is SGHRS and CDR2 YFSETQ. The CDR3 consists of 16 residues. Trimming took 0 bases from V and 2 from J, leaving 9 bases between them. The rearrangement links TRBV5-1 to TRBJ2-6; D may be TRBD1 (6 bases). The sample comprised peripheral blood. This TCR came from a man aged 50-60 years with acute or convalescent COVID-19. This CDR3 is CASSLAKGAGANVLTF. DNA for the CDR3: TGCGCCAGCAGCTTGGCCAAGGGGGCTGGGGCCAACGTCCTGACTTTC.